Listed here are 10 T cell receptor beta chains from one sample, sequenced in a study of shared clonotypes between healthy human individuals. Assay used: immunoSEQ multiplex PCR; TCRdb lists only in-frame clones, some missing. There are 1,100,000 or so clones in the sample; around 78% occur only once, and 0.52% lies in the top ten. The material sequenced was memory CD4+ T cells from PBMCs. Subset reported: CD45RA-negative fraction. All receptors come from a man between 18 and 35 years old in good health. Some clones in this sample may be carry-over from other donors' samples.

This chain uses TRBV7-2 with TRBJ1-5, with a weak D call TRBD1 (6 bases). CDR3 length equals 15 residues. CDR1 and CDR2 from the germline V gene are SGHTA and FQGNSA. Deletions cut 1 base from V and 0 bases from J, with 7 bases between. This CDR3 is CASSLGRGSNQPQHF. CDR3 DNA: TGTGCCAGCAGCTTAGGCAGGGGTAGCAATCAGCCCCAGCATTTT.

Regarding this clone: Additional DNA sequences in this sample encode the identical CDR3. The chain combines TRBV28 with TRBJ1-5; D gene unclear. V was shortened by 6 bases and J by 4 bases, with 7 bases between the two germline ends. The CDR3 runs 12 residues. In germline, CDR1 is MDHEN, CDR2 SYDVKM. In DNA form, the CDR3 reads TGTGCCAGCAGACAGAGTAATCAGCCCCAGCATTTT. It encodes CASRQSNQPQHF.

This clone was detected many times. The rearrangement joins TRBV11-3 to TRBJ2-1, with a weak D call TRBD2 (6 bases). V lost 1 base to trimming and J lost 4 bases, with 11 bases between them. The germline CDR1 and CDR2 sequences are SGHNT and YENEEA. The CDR3 has 15 residues. In DNA, the CDR3 is TGTGCCAGCAGCTTAGCAGCGGGCCGTTACAATGAGCAGTTCTTC. Translated: CASSLAAGRYNEQFF. The full variable domain, completed using reference TRBV11-3 and TRBJ2-1, is EAGVVQSPRYKIIEKKQPVAFWCNPISGHNTLYWYLQNLGQGPELLIRYENEEAVDDSQLPKDRFSAERLKGVDSTLKIQPAELGDSAVYLCASSLAAGRYNEQFFGPGTRLTVL.

The genes are TRBV5-1 and TRBJ2-7; D not resolved. This CDR3 comprises 13 residues. Trimming took off 3 bases at V and 3 bases at J, with 10 bases between the two ends. CDR1 is SGHRS, CDR2 YFSETQ, per germline. The CDR3 loop is CASSSESHYEQYF. Written as DNA, the CDR3 is TGCGCCAGCAGCTCGGAGAGTCACTACGAGCAGTACTTC.

With regard to this clone: The sample carries other DNA sequences with the same CDR3. CDR3 protein: CSVGQRDTEAFF. The CDR3 nucleotides are TGCAGCGTTGGGCAGAGAGACACTGAAGCTTTCTTT. The rearrangement links TRBV29-1 to TRBJ1-1; D uncertain. This CDR3 is built from 12 residues. Germline V gene sequence: CDR1 SQVTM, CDR2 ANQGSEA. Trimming took 4 bases from V and 3 from J, leaving 9 bases between them.

J is TRBJ1-5 and V is TRBV19, with D possibly matching TRBD1 (5 bases). The germline CDR1 and CDR2 sequences are LNHDA and SQIVND (reference sequence). The CDR3 runs 15 residues. The V end was cut by 2 bases, the J end by 1 base, with 9 bases between. Here the CDR3 reads CASSIQGRSNQPQHF. The CDR3 DNA is TGTGCCAGTAGTATACAGGGAAGGAGCAATCAGCCCCAGCATTTT.

This clone was counted between two and nine times. V is TRBV7-2 and J is TRBJ1-3; perhaps TRBD1 as D (5 bases). Trimming shortened V by 5 bases and J by 4 bases, and 18 bases separated the two germline ends. CDR1 and CDR2 from the germline V gene are SGHTA and FQGNSA. This CDR3 region has 16 residues. This CDR3 reads CASSKGPRASGNTIYF. In DNA, the CDR3 is TGTGCCAGCAGCAAGGGACCGCGGGCTTCGGGAAACACCATATATTTT.

This clone was counted between two and nine times. The gene calls are TRBV16 and TRBJ2-1; D gene ambiguous. The CDR3 covers 14 residues. Trimming removed 0 bases at V and 4 bases at J, with 7 bases between. Germline V gene sequence: CDR1 KGHSY, CDR2 FQNENV. CDR3 sequence (DNA): TGTGCCAGCAGCCAATCAGCCAGTTACAATGAGCAGTTCTTC. It is translated as CASSQSASYNEQFF.

This clone was observed a single time. The chain employs TRBV27 and TRBJ2-7, with TRBD2 matching 14 bases. The CDR3 is 15 amino acids. The germline V gene encodes CDR1 MNHEY and CDR2 SMNVEV (reference sequence). The ends lost 7 bases at V and 6 bases at J; junction bases unmatched: 8. The CDR3 sequence: CASTTVGLAGGEQYF. For the CDR3, the DNA is TGTGCCAGCACCACCGTCGGACTAGCGGGAGGCGAGCAGTACTTC.

V gene TRBV28 combines with J gene TRBJ2-7; 11 positions agree with TRBD1. V trimming: 3 bases; J trimming: 5 bases; junction bases outside the gene matches: 6. The CDR3 runs 15 residues. The germline gives CDR1 MDHEN, CDR2 SYDVKM. In DNA, the CDR3 is TGTGCCAGCAGTTTTTTGGCGGACAGGGGGCACGAGCAGTACTTC. This translates into CASSFLADRGHEQYF.